This entry is about one T cell receptor (beta chain). Germline V gene lookup returns CDR1 SGHTA and CDR2 FQGNSA. The CDR3 extends over 15 amino acids. Unmatched junction bases numbered 6, after V lost 6 bases and J lost 1 base. TCRdb keeps only in-frame clones here, not all; method: immunoSEQ multiplex PCR. Of approximately 40,000 clones in the sample, around 90% were seen once. The data were taken from a study of T cell changes during pregnancy in multiple sclerosis. This receptor was taken from a female donor in good health, enrolled as a control in a pregnancy study. This sample comprised CD4+ T cells from peripheral blood mononuclear cells, obtained after pregnancy. The V and J genes are TRBV7-2 and TRBJ2-3; TRBD2 agrees at 8 bases. The CDR3 region has the DNA TGTGCCAGCAGTCCCGGGACTAGGGGCACAGATACGCAGTATTTT. Protein product: CASSPGTRGTDTQYF.